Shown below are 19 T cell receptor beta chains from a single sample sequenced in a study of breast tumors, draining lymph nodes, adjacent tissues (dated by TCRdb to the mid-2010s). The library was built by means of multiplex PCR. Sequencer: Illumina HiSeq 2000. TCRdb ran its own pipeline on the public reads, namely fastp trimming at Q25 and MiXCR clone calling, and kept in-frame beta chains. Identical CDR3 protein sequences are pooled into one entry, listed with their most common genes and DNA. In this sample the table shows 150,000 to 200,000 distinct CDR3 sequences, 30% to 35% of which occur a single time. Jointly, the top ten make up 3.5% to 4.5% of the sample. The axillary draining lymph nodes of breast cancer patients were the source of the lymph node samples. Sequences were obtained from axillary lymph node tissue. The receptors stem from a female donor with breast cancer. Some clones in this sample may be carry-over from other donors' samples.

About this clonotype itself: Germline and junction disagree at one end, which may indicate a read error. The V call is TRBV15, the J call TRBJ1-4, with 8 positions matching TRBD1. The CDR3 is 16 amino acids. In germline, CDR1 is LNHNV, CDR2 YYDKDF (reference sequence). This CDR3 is CATSRDENRGNEKLFF. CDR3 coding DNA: TGTGCCACCAGCAGAGATGAGAACAGGGGGAATGAAAAGCTGTTTTTT.

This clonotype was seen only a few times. CDR3 in amino acids: CASSLGPLNPAFF. The DNA for the CDR3 is TGCGCCAGCAGCTTGGGTCCCCTCAATCCCGCTTTCTTT. V and J are TRBV5-1 and TRBJ1-1; D is unclear. The V gene lost 0 bases and the J gene lost 11 bases, with 14 bases spanning the gap. CDR1 SGHRS and CDR2 YFSETQ come from the germline V gene. CDR3 size: 13 residues.

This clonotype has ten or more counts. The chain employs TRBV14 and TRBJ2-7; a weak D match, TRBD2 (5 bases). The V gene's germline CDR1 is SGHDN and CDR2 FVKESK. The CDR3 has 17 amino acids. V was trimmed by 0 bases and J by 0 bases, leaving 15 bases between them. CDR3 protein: CASSQDVGPGFSYEQYF. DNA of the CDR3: TGTGCCAGCAGCCAAGACGTCGGCCCGGGATTCTCCTACGAGCAGTACTTC.

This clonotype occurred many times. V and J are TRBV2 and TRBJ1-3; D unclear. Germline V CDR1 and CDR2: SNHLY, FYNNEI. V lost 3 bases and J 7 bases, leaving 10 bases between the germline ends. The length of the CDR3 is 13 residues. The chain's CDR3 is CASSDLGRNTIYF. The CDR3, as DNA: TGTGCCAGCAGTGACCTCGGGCGGAACACCATATATTTT.

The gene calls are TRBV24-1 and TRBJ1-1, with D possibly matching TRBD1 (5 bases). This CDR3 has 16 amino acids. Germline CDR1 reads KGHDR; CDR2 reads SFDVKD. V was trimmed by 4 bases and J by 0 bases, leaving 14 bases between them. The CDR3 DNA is TGTGCCACCAGTGAGCGGGGGAGTCTGATGAACACTGAAGCTTTCTTT. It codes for CATSERGSLMNTEAFF.

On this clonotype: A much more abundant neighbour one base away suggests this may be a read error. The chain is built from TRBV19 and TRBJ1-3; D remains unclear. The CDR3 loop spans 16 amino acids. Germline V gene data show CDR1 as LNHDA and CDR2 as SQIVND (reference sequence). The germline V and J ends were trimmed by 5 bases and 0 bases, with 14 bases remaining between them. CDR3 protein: CASSVQPPFSGNTIYF. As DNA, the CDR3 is TGTGCCAGTAGTGTGCAGCCACCTTTCTCTGGAAACACCATATATTTT.

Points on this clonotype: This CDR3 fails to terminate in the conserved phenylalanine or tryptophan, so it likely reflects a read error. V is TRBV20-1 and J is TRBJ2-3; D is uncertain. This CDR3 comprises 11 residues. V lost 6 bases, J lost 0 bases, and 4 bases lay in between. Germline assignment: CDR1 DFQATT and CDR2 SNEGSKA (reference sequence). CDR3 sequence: CSASSTDTQYS. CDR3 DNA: TGCAGTGCAAGTAGCACAGATACGCAGTATTCT.

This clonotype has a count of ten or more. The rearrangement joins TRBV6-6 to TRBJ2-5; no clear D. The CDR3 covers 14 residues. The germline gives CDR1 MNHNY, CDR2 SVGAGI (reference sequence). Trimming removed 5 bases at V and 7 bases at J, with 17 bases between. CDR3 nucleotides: TGTGCCAGCAGTCGAAGTTTAGAGTTGGGGACCCAGTACTTC. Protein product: CASSRSLELGTQYF.

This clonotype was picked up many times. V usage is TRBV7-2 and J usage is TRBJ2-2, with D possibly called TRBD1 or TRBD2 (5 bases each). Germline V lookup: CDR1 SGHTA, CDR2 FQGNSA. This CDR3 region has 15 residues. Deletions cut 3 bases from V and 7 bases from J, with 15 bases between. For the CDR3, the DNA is TGTGCCAGCAGCTTGAGTGCCGGGGCCGACGGGGAGCTGTTTTTT. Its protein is CASSLSAGADGELFF.

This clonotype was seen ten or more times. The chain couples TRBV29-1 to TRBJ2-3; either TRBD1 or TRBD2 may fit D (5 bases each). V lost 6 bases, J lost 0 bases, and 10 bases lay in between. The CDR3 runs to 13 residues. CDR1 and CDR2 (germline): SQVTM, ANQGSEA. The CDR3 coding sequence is TGCAGCGTCAGGGACGGTAGCACAGATACGCAGTATTTT. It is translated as CSVRDGSTDTQYF.

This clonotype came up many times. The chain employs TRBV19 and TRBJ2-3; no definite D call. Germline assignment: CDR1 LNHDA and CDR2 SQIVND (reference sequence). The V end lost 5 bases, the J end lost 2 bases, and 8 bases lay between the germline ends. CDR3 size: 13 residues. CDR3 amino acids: CASSPQATDTQYF. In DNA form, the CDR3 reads TGTGCCAGTAGTCCCCAGGCCACAGATACGCAGTATTTT. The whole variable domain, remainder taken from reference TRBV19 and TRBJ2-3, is DGGITQSPKYLFRKEGQNVTLSCEQNLNHDAMYWYRQDPGQGLRLIYYSQIVNDFQKGDIAEGYSVSREKKESFPLTVTSAQKNPTAFYLCASSPQATDTQYFGPGTRLTVL.

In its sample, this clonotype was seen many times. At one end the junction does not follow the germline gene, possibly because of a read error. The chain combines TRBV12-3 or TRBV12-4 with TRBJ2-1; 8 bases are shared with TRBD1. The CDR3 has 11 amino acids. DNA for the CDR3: TGTGCCAGCAGTCAGGGGACAGGACAGATCTTC. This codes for CASSQGTGQIF.

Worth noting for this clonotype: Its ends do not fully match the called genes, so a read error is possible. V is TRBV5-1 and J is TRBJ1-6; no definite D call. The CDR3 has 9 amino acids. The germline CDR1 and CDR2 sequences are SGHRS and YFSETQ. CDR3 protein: CASSLVLNF. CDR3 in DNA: TGCGCCAGCAGCTTGGTCCTCAACTTT.

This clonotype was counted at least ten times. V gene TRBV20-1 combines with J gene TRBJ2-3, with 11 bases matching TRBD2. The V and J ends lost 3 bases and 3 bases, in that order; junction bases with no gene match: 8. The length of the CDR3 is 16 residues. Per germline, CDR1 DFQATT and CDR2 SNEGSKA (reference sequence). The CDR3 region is CSARGVAGGQTDTQYF. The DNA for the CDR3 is TGCAGTGCTAGGGGGGTAGCGGGGGGGCAGACAGATACGCAGTATTTT.

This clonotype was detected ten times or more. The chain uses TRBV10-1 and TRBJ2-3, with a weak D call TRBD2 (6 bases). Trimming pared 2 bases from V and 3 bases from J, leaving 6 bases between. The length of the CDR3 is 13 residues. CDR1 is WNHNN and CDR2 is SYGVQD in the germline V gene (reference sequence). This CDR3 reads CASSEAGTDTQYF. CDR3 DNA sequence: TGCGCCAGCAGTGAGGCGGGAACAGATACGCAGTATTTT.

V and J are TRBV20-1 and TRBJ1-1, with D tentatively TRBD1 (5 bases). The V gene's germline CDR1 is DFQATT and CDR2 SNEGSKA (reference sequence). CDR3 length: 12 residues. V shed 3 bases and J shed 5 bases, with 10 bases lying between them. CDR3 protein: CSARWGGTEAFF. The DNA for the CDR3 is TGCAGTGCTAGGTGGGGGGGAACTGAAGCTTTCTTT.

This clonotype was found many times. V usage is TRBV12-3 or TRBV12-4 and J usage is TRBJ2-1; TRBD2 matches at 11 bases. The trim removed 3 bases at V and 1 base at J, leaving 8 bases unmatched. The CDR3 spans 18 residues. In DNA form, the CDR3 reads TGTGCCAGCAGTTTCCGACTAGCGGGGCGGCTTTCCTACAATGAGCAGTTCTTC. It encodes CASSFRLAGRLSYNEQFF.

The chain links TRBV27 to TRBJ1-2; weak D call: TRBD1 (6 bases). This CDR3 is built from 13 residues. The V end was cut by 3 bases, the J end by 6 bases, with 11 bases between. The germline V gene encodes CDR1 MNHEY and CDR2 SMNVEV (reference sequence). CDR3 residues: CASSFPGADGYTF. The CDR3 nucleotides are TGTGCCAGCAGTTTCCCGGGGGCGGATGGCTACACCTTC.

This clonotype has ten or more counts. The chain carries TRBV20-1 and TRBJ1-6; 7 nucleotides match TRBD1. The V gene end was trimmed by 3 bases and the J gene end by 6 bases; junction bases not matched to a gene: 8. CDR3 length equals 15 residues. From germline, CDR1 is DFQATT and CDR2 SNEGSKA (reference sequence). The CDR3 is CSASTRAGGNSPLHF. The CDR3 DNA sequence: TGCAGTGCTAGTACCAGGGCAGGGGGTAATTCACCCCTCCACTTT.